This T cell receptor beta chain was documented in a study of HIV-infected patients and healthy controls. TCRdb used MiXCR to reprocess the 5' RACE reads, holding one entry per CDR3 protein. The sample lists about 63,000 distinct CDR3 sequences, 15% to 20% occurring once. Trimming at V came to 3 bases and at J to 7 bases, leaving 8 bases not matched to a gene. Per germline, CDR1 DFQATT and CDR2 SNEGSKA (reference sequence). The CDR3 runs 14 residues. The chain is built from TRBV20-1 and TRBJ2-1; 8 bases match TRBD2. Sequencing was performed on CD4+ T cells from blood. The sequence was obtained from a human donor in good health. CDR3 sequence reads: CSASRGSGGNEQFF. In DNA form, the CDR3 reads TGCAGTGCTAGTCGCGGGAGCGGGGGAAATGAGCAGTTCTTC.